These 21 T cell receptor beta chains were sequenced from one sample in a study of T cell responses to AZD1222 COVID-19 vaccine. The method was immunoSEQ multiplex PCR; TCRdb's version includes in-frame clones alone and lacks a portion of them. The repertoire has around 160,000 clones, more than 85% of them found once; the top ten carry less than 2%. The sample consisted of peripheral blood, taken on day 0 of AZD1222 vaccination. The receptors were gathered from an adult in good health.

This clone has a single count. J is TRBJ1-3 and V is TRBV7-9; perhaps TRBD1 as D (5 bases). This CDR3 region has 16 residues. V dropped 4 bases and J dropped 0 bases, with 13 bases sitting between them. The V gene's germline CDR1 is SEHNR and CDR2 FQNEAQ (reference sequence). The CDR3 DNA reads as TGTGCCAGCAGCTCCCCGGGACGCCGCTCTGGAAACACCATATATTTT. Protein: CASSSPGRRSGNTIYF.

This clone was seen only a few times. The genes are TRBV6-5 and TRBJ1-6, with 9 bases that match TRBD1. The CDR3 spans 16 residues. Looked up from germline, CDR1 is MNHEY and CDR2 is SVGAGI. The J segment lost 7 bases and the V segment lost 0 bases, leaving 4 bases of the junction unmatched. The CDR3 DNA reads TGTGCCAGCAGTTACTCGGGGACAGGGCTGAATTCACCCCTCCACTTT. Its translation is CASSYSGTGLNSPLHF.

The V and J genes are TRBV2 and TRBJ2-7; 7 bases agree with TRBD1. This CDR3 has 14 residues. J gave up 2 bases and V 1 base, and 2 bases lay outside the gene matches. Germline lookup yields CDR1 SNHLY and CDR2 FYNNEI. The CDR3 region has the DNA TGTGCCAGCAGTGAAGGGGACAGACCCTACGAGCAGTACTTC. As protein: CASSEGDRPYEQYF.

The CDR3 DNA follows: TGTGCCAGCAGCGGATACAGGGGGAATGAGCAGTTCTTC. The encoded protein is CASSGYRGNEQFF. V is TRBV5-6 and J is TRBJ2-1; 8 bases match TRBD1. The V gene's germline CDR1 is SGHDT and CDR2 YYEEEE. The ends lost 4 bases at V and 7 bases at J; junction bases unmatched: 4. The CDR3 consists of 13 residues.

The rearrangement links TRBV7-3 to TRBJ2-1; 8 positions match TRBD2. Germline trimming cut 5 bases from V and 0 bases from J; bases unmatched to any gene: 3. The CDR3 is 15 amino acids. The germline CDR1 and CDR2 sequences are SGHTA and FQGTGA. Written as DNA, the CDR3 is TGTGCCAGCAGCCCGGGGGGGAGCTCCTACAATGAGCAGTTCTTC. Residues: CASSPGGSSYNEQFF.

The chain combines TRBV12-3 or TRBV12-4 with TRBJ2-3; D is unclear. V was cut by 6 bases and J by 11 bases, with 18 bases left in between. The CDR3 contains 13 residues. The CDR3 is CASRGDSRRGQYF. The DNA for the CDR3 is TGTGCCAGCAGGGGCGACTCCCGCCGCGGGCAGTATTTT.

The chain couples TRBV15 to TRBJ1-4, with D unclear. Germline assignment: CDR1 LNHNV and CDR2 YYDKDF (reference sequence). V was trimmed by 0 bases and J by 16 bases, leaving 12 bases between them. The CDR3 is made up of 12 amino acids. CDR3 region: CATSREQTRRFF. The CDR3 DNA sequence: TGTGCCACCAGCAGAGAGCAGACAAGAAGGTTTTTT.

CDR3 region: CASSQDGSQNEQFF. The CDR3 coding sequence is TGTGCCAGCAGCCAAGATGGGTCCCAAAATGAGCAGTTCTTC. The chain has TRBV4-2 and TRBJ2-1; unclear D gene. The CDR3 is made up of 14 amino acids. In germline, CDR1 is LGHNA, CDR2 YNFKEQ. V was pared by 0 bases and J by 7 bases, with 10 bases between.

V gene TRBV5-1 combines with J gene TRBJ2-7; 10 bases align to TRBD2. Germline-derived CDR1 and CDR2 are SGHRS and YFSETQ. The ends lost 0 bases at V and 12 bases at J; junction bases unmatched: 9. The CDR3 loop spans 14 amino acids. The CDR3 loop is CASSLEASGSRPYF. For the CDR3, the DNA is TGCGCCAGCAGCTTGGAGGCTAGCGGGAGTAGACCGTACTTC.

This sequence joins TRBV5-1 and TRBJ1-2; D unresolved. CDR1 and CDR2 (germline): SGHRS, YFSETQ. The CDR3 length is 15 residues. V dropped 0 bases and J dropped 5 bases, with 14 bases sitting between them. CDR3 nucleotide sequence: TGCGCCAGCAGCTTGGCCGAGGGAAGGTTGTATGGCTACACCTTC. It is translated as CASSLAEGRLYGYTF. Variable domain in full (rest from reference TRBV5-1 and TRBJ1-2): KAGVTQTPRYLIKTRGQQVTLSCSPISGHRSVSWYQQTPGQGLQFLFEYFSETQRNKGNFPGRFSGRQFSNSRSEMNVSTLELGDSALYLCASSLAEGRLYGYTFGSGTRLTVV.

The rearrangement joins TRBV28 to TRBJ1-1; TRBD1 might be the D (6 bases). Per the germline V gene, CDR1 is MDHEN and CDR2 is SYDVKM. This CDR3 is 12 amino acids long. V lost 7 bases, J lost 5 bases, and 11 bases lay in between. DNA for the CDR3: TGTGCCAGCAAGTGGGGGCGGACTGAAGCTTTCTTT. It is translated as CASKWGRTEAFF. Full variable domain (rest looked up from reference TRBV28 and TRBJ1-1): DVKVTQSSRYLVKRTGEKVFLECVQDMDHENMFWYRQDPGLGLRLIYFSYDVKMKEKGDIPEGYSVSREKKERFSLILESASTNQTSMYLCASKWGRTEAFFGQGTRLTVV.

This chain uses TRBV5-1 with TRBJ1-4, with D tentatively TRBD1 (5 bases). The CDR3 extends over 16 amino acids. Germline CDR1 and CDR2: SGHRS and YFSETQ. The V gene lost 0 bases and the J gene lost 0 bases, with 9 bases spanning the gap. CDR3 bases: TGCGCCAGCAGCTTGGTGGGGGATCCAACTAATGAAAAACTGTTTTTT. Amino acids: CASSLVGDPTNEKLFF.

V and J are TRBV29-1 and TRBJ2-3, with 9 positions matching TRBD2. The CDR3 length is 14 residues. J gave up 1 base and V 4 bases, and 3 bases lay outside the gene matches. Germline lookup yields CDR1 SQVTM and CDR2 ANQGSEA. CDR3: CSVVRTSGTDTQYF. The CDR3 DNA reads TGCAGCGTTGTGAGGACTAGCGGCACAGATACGCAGTATTTT.

The chain uses TRBV7-3 and TRBJ2-7; TRBD1 aligns across 8 bases. This CDR3 has 14 residues. Germline CDR1 SGHTA, CDR2 FQGTGA. V shed 5 bases, J shed 1 base, and the junction held 4 bases outside the gene matches. CDR3 protein: CASSQQGGSYEQYF. The CDR3 DNA follows: TGTGCCAGCAGCCAACAGGGGGGTTCCTACGAGCAGTACTTC. The full variable domain, rest sourced from reference TRBV7-3 and TRBJ2-7, is GAGVSQTPSNKVTEKGKYVELRCDPISGHTALYWYRQSLGQGPEFLIYFQGTGAADDSGLPNDRFFAVRPEGSVSTLKIQRTERGDSAVYLCASSQQGGSYEQYFGPGTRLTVT.

The chain combines TRBV7-9 with TRBJ2-5, with a weak D call TRBD1 (6 bases). Germline values: CDR1 SEHNR, CDR2 FQNEAQ (reference sequence). The CDR3 has 13 residues. Trimming cost V 10 bases and J 3 bases, with 15 bases left between them. The CDR3 DNA reads as TGTGCCACCTCCCAGGCAGGGGAAGAGACCCAGTACTTC. Amino acids: CATSQAGEETQYF. Drawing the rest from reference TRBV7-9 and TRBJ2-5, the complete variable domain is DTGVSQNPRHKITKRGQNVTFRCDPISEHNRLYWYRQTLGQGPEFLTYFQNEAQLEKSRLLSDRFSAERPKGSFSTLEIQRTEQGDSAMYLCATSQAGEETQYFGPGTRLLVL.

V is TRBV2 and J is TRBJ2-1, with 10 positions matching TRBD1. The CDR3 runs to 16 residues. V trimming: 1 base; J trimming: 2 bases; junction bases outside the gene matches: 2. Germline V gene lookup returns CDR1 SNHLY and CDR2 FYNNEI. The CDR3, as DNA: TGTGCCAGCAGTGAAGGAGGGACAGGGGCCTACAATGAGCAGTTCTTC. Translated, it gives CASSEGGTGAYNEQFF. The entire variable domain, with the rest obtained from reference TRBV2 and TRBJ2-1, is as follows: EPEVTQTPSHQVTQMGQEVILRCVPISNHLYFYWYRQILGQKVEFLVSFYNNEISEKSEIFDDQFSVERPDGSNFTLKIRSTKLEDSAMYFCASSEGGTGAYNEQFFGPGTRLTVL.

This chain uses TRBV6-1 with TRBJ1-2, with TRBD1 identical over 9 bases. This CDR3 is built from 13 residues. V trimming: 6 bases; J trimming: 8 bases; junction bases outside the gene matches: 7. Germline lookup yields CDR1 MNHNS and CDR2 SASEGT. The CDR3 is CASRQGAFYGYTF. The CDR3 DNA follows: TGTGCCAGCAGACAGGGGGCATTTTACGGCTACACCTTC.

The chain joins TRBV5-1 to TRBJ2-3; the D is unclear. Germline CDR1 SGHRS, CDR2 YFSETQ. The CDR3 spans 13 residues. Trimming left V 0 bases short and J 1 base short, with 3 bases between. In nucleotides, the CDR3 is TGCGCCAGCAGCTTGGTGGGCACAGATACGCAGTATTTT. Translation: CASSLVGTDTQYF.

The table lists this clone with a count of one. This rearrangement joins TRBV6-5 to TRBJ2-7, with 10 bases fitting TRBD1. This CDR3 spans 12 amino acids. Looked up from germline, CDR1 is MNHEY and CDR2 is SVGAGI. After removal of 10 bases from V and 5 bases from J, the junction contained 5 bases not matched to a gene. The CDR3 sequence is CATTGTGDEQYF. As DNA, the CDR3 is TGTGCCACCACCGGGACAGGGGACGAGCAGTACTTC.

The gene calls are TRBV5-1 and TRBJ2-7, with D perhaps TRBD1 (6 bases). V gave up 4 bases and J gave up 3 bases, with 14 bases separating them. The CDR3 totals 14 residues. From germline, CDR1 is SGHRS and CDR2 YFSETQ. CDR3 residues: CASSPPGVLYEQYF. The CDR3 bases are TGCGCCAGCAGCCCCCCAGGGGTACTCTACGAGCAGTACTTC.

The genes are TRBV18 and TRBJ1-1; D uncertain. This CDR3 has 13 residues. The V gene's germline CDR1 is KGHSH and CDR2 LQKENI. V gave up 6 bases and J gave up 2 bases, with 10 bases separating them. Written as DNA, the CDR3 is TGTGCCAGCTCCCAGATGGACAACACTGAAGCTTTCTTT. This gives the protein CASSQMDNTEAFF.